Presented here are 6 T cell receptor beta chains from one specimen sequenced in a study of Graves' ophthalmopathy and Graves' hyperthyroidism. As the template, RNA transcripts were used to amplify TCR beta CDR3 regions. The workflow started with a first-round RT-PCR run with HTBI primers and then moved on to a second-round multiplex PCR. TCRdb independently ran MiXCR on the multiplex PCR reads; one entry per CDR3 protein. The data show about 380,000 distinct CDR3 sequences, approximately 15% seen once. The sample taken for sequencing was peripheral blood. The receptor set was obtained from a woman under 30 with stable Graves' hyperthyroidism.

The chain employs TRBV6-5 and TRBJ2-5; tentative D call: TRBD1 (9 bases). CDR3 length equals 15 residues. Germline V gene data show CDR1 as MNHEY and CDR2 as SVGAGI. Trimming took 4 bases from V and 3 from J, leaving 15 bases between them. The CDR3 nucleotides read TGTGCCAGCAGTTCGGGGGGGACAGGGAAAGAGACCCAGTACTTC. Its protein product is CASSSGGTGKETQYF.

At least ten counts were recorded for this clonotype. This chain uses TRBV10-3 with TRBJ1-6; 11 nucleotides match TRBD1. Trimming at V came to 4 bases and at J to 0 bases, leaving 2 bases not matched to a gene. The CDR3 loop spans 17 amino acids. Germline CDR1 and CDR2: ENHRY and SYGVKD. CDR3 sequence (DNA): TGTGCCATCAGTGGGACAGGGGGCAACTCCTATAATTCACCCCTCCACTTT. This encodes CAISGTGGNSYNSPLHF.

This clonotype was found many times. The chain couples TRBV19 to TRBJ1-4; D remains ambiguous. In germline, CDR1 is LNHDA, CDR2 SQIVND (reference sequence). This CDR3 has 14 amino acids. Trimming took off 6 bases at V and 3 bases at J, with 11 bases between the two ends. CDR3 amino acids: CASRRIGANEKLFF. CDR3 nucleotide sequence: TGTGCCAGTAGGAGAATTGGGGCTAATGAAAAACTGTTTTTT.

This clonotype was picked up a small number of times. The gene calls are TRBV11-1 and TRBJ2-7, with 8 bases aligning to TRBD2. Per the germline V gene, CDR1 is SGHAT and CDR2 is FQDESV (reference sequence). The CDR3 spans 18 residues. Germline trimming cut 5 bases from V and 3 bases from J; bases unmatched to any gene: 18. The CDR3 here is CASSESFSGSSGGYEQYF. The CDR3 bases are TGTGCCAGCAGCGAAAGTTTTAGTGGATCCAGCGGGGGCTACGAGCAGTACTTC.

The table lists this clonotype with many counts. The chain carries TRBV2 and TRBJ1-6, with no clear D. The V and J ends lost 1 base and 7 bases respectively, with 11 bases between them. The CDR3 runs to 15 residues. Germline-derived CDR1 and CDR2 are SNHLY and FYNNEI. CDR3 DNA sequence: TGTGCCAGCAGTGAAGATAGGCCTAAGAATTCACCCCTCCACTTT. Amino acids: CASSEDRPKNSPLHF.

This clonotype was observed a few times. Here the CDR3 omits its conserved ending phenylalanine or tryptophan, so a read error is the likely source. V is TRBV7-8 and J is TRBJ1-2, with unresolved D. V shed 4 bases and J shed 1 base, with 13 bases lying between them. The CDR3 has 15 amino acids. CDR1 and CDR2 (germline): SGHVS, FQNEAQ. In nucleotides, the CDR3 is TGTGCCAGCAGCTCCATCGAAGGTTATAACTATGGCTACACCTAC. Translating it yields CASSSIEGYNYGYTY.